The TCR beta chain described here comes from a study of OX40 agonist ivuxolimab in advanced cancers. Turning to the study itself: There were three patients with partial responses, one having hepatocellular carcinoma and two cutaneous melanoma.

Per germline, CDR1 LGHNA and CDR2 YSLEER. Trimming took off 1 base at V and 11 bases at J, with 9 bases between the two ends. This CDR3 spans 13 amino acids. Exclusion of a patient followed from autoimmune disease history or systemic immunosuppression. Method: immunoSEQ multiplex PCR; TCRdb's copy keeps in-frame clones and lacks some. The repertoire holds 80,000 or so clones, with almost 85% as singletons. This chain links TRBV4-3 with TRBJ1-6; D is ambiguous. The sequence derives from an adult with an advanced solid tumor such as melanoma, head and neck, liver or kidney cancer. The source was CD4+ or CD8+ T cells sorted from blood, collected in a trial of the OX40 agonist ivuxolimab. CDR3 residues: CASSQGVGAPLHF. DNA for the CDR3: TGCGCCAGCAGCCAAGGGGTTGGAGCACCCCTCCACTTT.